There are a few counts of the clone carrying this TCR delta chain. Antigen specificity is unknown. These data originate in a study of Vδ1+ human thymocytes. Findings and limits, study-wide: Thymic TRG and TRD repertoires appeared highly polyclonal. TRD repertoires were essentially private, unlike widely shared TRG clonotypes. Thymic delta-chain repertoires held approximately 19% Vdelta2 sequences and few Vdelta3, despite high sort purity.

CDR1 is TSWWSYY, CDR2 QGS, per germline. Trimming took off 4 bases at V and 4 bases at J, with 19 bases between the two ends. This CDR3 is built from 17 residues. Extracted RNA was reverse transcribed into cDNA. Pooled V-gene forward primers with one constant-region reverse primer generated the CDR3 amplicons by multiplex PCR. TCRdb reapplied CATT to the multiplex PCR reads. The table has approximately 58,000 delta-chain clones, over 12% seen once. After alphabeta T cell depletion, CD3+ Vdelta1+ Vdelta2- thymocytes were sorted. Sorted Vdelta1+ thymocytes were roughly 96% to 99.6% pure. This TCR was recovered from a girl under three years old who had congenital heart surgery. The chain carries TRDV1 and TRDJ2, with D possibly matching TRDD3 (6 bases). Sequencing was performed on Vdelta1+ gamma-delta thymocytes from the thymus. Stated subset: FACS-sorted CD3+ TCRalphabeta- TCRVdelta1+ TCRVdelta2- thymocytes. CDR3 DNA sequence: TGTGCTCTTGGGGCCAGCGGGGGGGACCTTCGGACAGCACAACTCTTCTTT. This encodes CALGASGGDLRTAQLFF.